Following are 27 T cell receptor beta chains from one sample sequenced in a study of control samples from healthy donors and cancer patients. The method was immunoSEQ multiplex PCR; TCRdb's version includes in-frame clones alone and lacks a portion of them. Among 120,000 or so clones listed, 75% to 95% were seen once. Sequenced sample: blood. The receptors stem from a man in his late teens or twenties in good health.

V gene TRBV11-3 combines with J gene TRBJ2-7; D possibly corresponds to TRBD1 (6 bases). The germline V gene has CDR1 SGHNT and CDR2 YENEEA. V lost 1 base and J 2 bases, leaving 9 bases between the germline ends. The CDR3 spans 14 residues. The CDR3 DNA reads as TGTGCCAGCAGCTTAGGAGGGGGTGCCTACGAGCAGTACGTC. Protein product: CASSLGGGAYEQYV.

V usage is TRBV5-4 and J usage is TRBJ1-3, with D possibly matching TRBD1 (6 bases). V lost 6 bases, J lost 3 bases, and 13 bases lay in between. Germline-derived CDR1 and CDR2 are SGHNT and YYREEE (reference sequence). This CDR3 has 14 residues. The CDR3 coding sequence is TGTGCCAGCAACCTACAGGGAGTTGGAAACACCATATATTTT. The encoded protein is CASNLQGVGNTIYF.

The chain carries TRBV3-1 (or the pseudogene TRBV3-2) and TRBJ2-4, with D perhaps TRBD2 (6 bases). V was pared by 6 bases and J by 0 bases, with 21 bases between. Germline V CDR1 and CDR2: LGHDT, YNNKEL (reference sequence). The CDR3 has 18 residues. CDR3 nucleotide sequence: TGTGCCAGCAGTCCTCCCCCGATGGAGGGACTAGCCAAAAACATTCAGTACTTC. Translating it yields CASSPPPMEGLAKNIQYF.

The rearrangement links TRBV5-1 to TRBJ2-3, with TRBD2 matching over 10 bases. The CDR3 totals 14 residues. V shed 2 bases and J 5 bases; nucleotides not matched to a gene: 2. CDR1 is SGHRS and CDR2 is YFSETQ in the germline V gene. The CDR3 sequence: CASSFSGGLDTQYF. DNA for the CDR3: TGCGCCAGCAGCTTTAGCGGGGGGTTAGATACGCAGTATTTT.

The V gene is TRBV13, the J gene TRBJ2-1, with D uncertain. The V gene lost 1 base and the J gene lost 5 bases, with 6 bases spanning the gap. There are 13 residues in the CDR3. In germline, CDR1 is PRHDT, CDR2 FYEKMQ (reference sequence). CDR3 protein: CASSLASNNEQFF. Here the CDR3 DNA reads TGTGCCAGCAGCTTAGCCTCAAACAATGAGCAGTTCTTC.

The chain uses TRBV6-5 and TRBJ2-1; the match to TRBD2 covers 9 bases. CDR1 and CDR2 from the germline V gene are MNHEY and SVGAGI. The V segment lost 7 bases and the J segment 2 bases; nucleotides outside the gene matches: 6. This CDR3 is 15 amino acids long. The CDR3 loop reads CASNSLAGAYNEQFF. The CDR3 DNA sequence: TGTGCCAGCAACTCCTTAGCGGGGGCCTACAATGAGCAGTTCTTC.

This clone has a handful of counts. The chain employs TRBV12-3 or TRBV12-4 and TRBJ2-3, with D maybe TRBD2 (6 bases). The CDR3 is 11 residues long. The V gene lost 4 bases and the J gene lost 11 bases, with 10 bases spanning the gap. The CDR3 is CASSSPEGQYF. Here the CDR3 DNA reads TGTGCCAGCAGTTCCCCGGAGGGGCAGTATTTT.

The DNA of the CDR3 is TGTGCCAGCAGCGATAAAAAAGGCCCAGTCCCAGACGAGCAGTACTTC. Protein sequence: CASSDKKGPVPDEQYF. The J gene is TRBJ2-7, the V gene TRBV3-1 (or the pseudogene TRBV3-2); D not certain. The CDR3 spans 16 residues. The germline V gene has CDR1 LGHDT and CDR2 YNNKEL (reference sequence). Between the trimmed V and J ends, which lost 5 bases and 5 bases, there was a span of 22 bases.

The rearrangement links TRBV20-1 to TRBJ1-2, with D perhaps TRBD1 (5 bases). V was clipped by 6 bases and J by 6 bases, with 8 bases between them. The V gene's germline CDR1 is DFQATT and CDR2 SNEGSKA (reference sequence). The CDR3 is made up of 10 amino acids. CDR3 loop: CSAGGDGYTF. CDR3 DNA: TGCAGTGCCGGAGGGGATGGCTACACCTTC.

The chain combines TRBV5-6 with TRBJ2-5; D is ambiguous. The V end was cut by 1 base, the J end by 5 bases, with 12 bases between. From germline, CDR1 is SGHDT and CDR2 YYEEEE. The CDR3 is 14 residues long. CDR3: CASSLTTRQETQYF. The CDR3 DNA reads TGTGCCAGCAGCTTGACAACCCGGCAGGAGACCCAGTACTTC.

This clone was observed a single time. The chain carries TRBV25-1 and TRBJ1-1; a possible D gene is TRBD1 (5 bases). Germline lookup yields CDR1 MGHDK and CDR2 SYGVNS. Trimming stripped 4 bases from V and 8 bases from J, with 11 bases between. The CDR3 runs to 12 residues. CDR3 DNA sequence: TGTGCCAGCAGTGGAAACACAGGAGAAGCTTTCTTT. Amino acid sequence: CASSGNTGEAFF.

This clone was seen a single time. The chain employs TRBV7-9 and TRBJ2-2; D may match TRBD1 or TRBD2 (6 bases each). The length of the CDR3 is 14 residues. With 9 bases removed from V and 4 bases from J, the gap between germline ends came to 15 bases. CDR1 and CDR2 from the germline V gene are SEHNR and FQNEAQ (reference sequence). The chain's CDR3 is CASKQGLATGELFF. In nucleotides, the CDR3 is TGTGCCAGTAAACAGGGACTCGCCACCGGGGAGCTGTTTTTT.

This sequence joins TRBV11-3 and TRBJ2-2, with 8 nucleotides matching TRBD2. This CDR3 region has 16 residues. J gave up 4 bases and V 5 bases, and 9 bases lay outside the gene matches. The germline V gene has CDR1 SGHNT and CDR2 YENEEA. The CDR3 nucleotides read TGTGCCAGCAGCCCCCAGTCGGGGGGGTTCACCGGGGAGCTGTTTTTT. This codes for CASSPQSGGFTGELFF. The complete variable domain, with remaining parts taken from reference TRBV11-3 and TRBJ2-2, reads EAGVVQSPRYKIIEKKQPVAFWCNPISGHNTLYWYLQNLGQGPELLIRYENEEAVDDSQLPKDRFSAERLKGVDSTLKIQPAELGDSAVYLCASSPQSGGFTGELFFGEGSRLTVL.

V is TRBV9 and J is TRBJ2-1; D not certain. V was cut by 0 bases and J by 5 bases, with 9 bases left in between. Germline V gives CDR1 SGDLS, CDR2 YYNGEE. CDR3 size: 14 residues. CDR3: CASSVVGGDNEQFF. The CDR3 DNA sequence: TGTGCCAGCAGCGTAGTGGGTGGGGACAATGAGCAGTTCTTC. The entire variable domain, with the rest obtained from reference TRBV9 and TRBJ2-1, is as follows: DSGVTQTPKHLITATGQRVTLRCSPRSGDLSVYWYQQSLDQGLQFLIQYYNGEERAKGNILERFSAQQFPDLHSELNLSSLELGDSALYFCASSVVGGDNEQFFGPGTRLTVL.

This rearrangement joins TRBV6-6 to TRBJ1-1, with D possibly matching TRBD1 (6 bases). V lost 5 bases to trimming and J lost 1 base, with 17 bases between them. From germline, CDR1 is MNHNY and CDR2 SVGAGI (reference sequence). The CDR3 has 16 amino acids. Here the CDR3 DNA reads TGTGCCAGCAGTAACAGGGCCAACGCGGGGAACACTGAAGCTTTCTTT. This gives the protein CASSNRANAGNTEAFF.

The rearrangement joins TRBV7-9 to TRBJ2-1; 7 bases are a match to TRBD2. CDR3 length: 16 amino acids. V shed 5 bases and J 0 bases; nucleotides not matched to a gene: 7. CDR1 and CDR2 from the germline V gene are SEHNR and FQNEAQ (reference sequence). This CDR3 reads CASSHSGWSSYNEQFF. CDR3 nucleotides: TGTGCCAGCAGCCATAGCGGGTGGAGCTCCTACAATGAGCAGTTCTTC.

This chain connects TRBV20-1 to TRBJ1-5, with a tentative D call TRBD1 (6 bases). The CDR3 has 13 residues. The V and J ends lost 3 bases and 7 bases respectively, with 13 bases between them. CDR1 DFQATT and CDR2 SNEGSKA come from the germline V gene (reference sequence). In DNA form, the CDR3 reads TGCAGTGCTAGTCGGGGGGCTGACCAGCCCCAGCATTTT. This translates into CSASRGADQPQHF.

This chain connects TRBV19 to TRBJ1-2; maybe TRBD1 (6 bases). The germline CDR1 and CDR2 sequences are LNHDA and SQIVND (reference sequence). V was cut by 8 bases and J by 8 bases, with 21 bases left in between. The CDR3 has 14 residues. The CDR3 loop is CASCEGGPTRGYTF. The CDR3, as DNA: TGTGCCAGTTGTGAAGGGGGTCCAACGCGGGGCTACACCTTC. Together with reference TRBV19 and TRBJ1-2, the CDR3 gives the full variable domain: DGGITQSPKYLFRKEGQNVTLSCEQNLNHDAMYWYRQDPGQGLRLIYYSQIVNDFQKGDIAEGYSVSREKKESFPLTVTSAQKNPTAFYLCASCEGGPTRGYTFGSGTRLTVV.

The rearrangement uses TRBV4-1 and TRBJ2-2; tentative D call: TRBD1 (6 bases). V shed 0 bases and J shed 5 bases, with 10 bases lying between them. Germline CDR1 and CDR2: MGHRA and YSYEKL. CDR3 length: 15 amino acids. CDR3 DNA sequence: TGCGCCAGCAGCCAAGATACAGGGATAACCGGGGAGCTGTTTTTT. Translated: CASSQDTGITGELFF.

The rearrangement joins TRBV2 to TRBJ1-5; possibly TRBD1 for D (5 bases). Germline V gene lookup returns CDR1 SNHLY and CDR2 FYNNEI. The CDR3 spans 13 residues. Trimming took off 5 bases at V and 5 bases at J, with 10 bases between the two ends. CDR3 DNA: TGTGCCAGCAGTCCAGGGAACCATCAGCCCCAGCATTTT. It encodes CASSPGNHQPQHF.

The V gene is TRBV19, the J gene TRBJ2-1; 10 nucleotides agree with TRBD2. Germline values: CDR1 LNHDA, CDR2 SQIVND (reference sequence). V lost 0 bases to trimming and J lost 8 bases; unmatched junction nucleotides: 4. This CDR3 is 15 amino acids long. CDR3 region: CASSIEAGLAYEQFF. Here the CDR3 DNA reads TGTGCCAGTAGTATAGAAGCGGGACTAGCGTATGAGCAGTTCTTC.

This clone was counted between two and nine times. Because it lacks the conserved phenylalanine or tryptophan at the end, this CDR3 is likely a read error. Because the CDR3's place on the DNA is in doubt, the DNA is left out and the CDR3 is given as listed by TCRdb. This chain uses TRBV2 with TRBJ2-7; whether TRBD1, the table's D call, matches the DNA was not checked. Germline V gives CDR1 SNHLY, CDR2 FYNNEI. The CDR3 is 13 amino acids in total, end residues counted. This CDR3 reads CASSEAWQAPFQI.

The chain combines TRBV11-3 with TRBJ2-2; TRBD2 aligns across 8 bases. CDR1 and CDR2 from the germline V gene are SGHNT and YENEEA. The length of the CDR3 is 15 residues. V shed 0 bases and J 7 bases; nucleotides not matched to a gene: 4. CDR3 nucleotides: TGTGCCAGCAGCTTAGACAGCCTAGCGGGCGGGGAGCTGTTTTTT. Its translation is CASSLDSLAGGELFF.

This clone has a single count. The chain carries TRBV18 and TRBJ1-4, with a weak D call TRBD1 (6 bases). The CDR3 loop spans 15 amino acids. Germline loops: CDR1 KGHSH, CDR2 LQKENI. V lost 6 bases, J lost 3 bases, and 14 bases lay in between. Here the CDR3 DNA reads TGTGCCAGCTCGCCTCAACAGGGACCTAATGAAAAACTGTTTTTT. Translated: CASSPQQGPNEKLFF. The complete variable domain, with remaining parts taken from reference TRBV18 and TRBJ1-4, reads NAGVMQNPRHLVRRRGQEARLRCSPMKGHSHVYWYRQLPEEGLKFMVYLQKENIIDESGMPKERFSAEFPKEGPSILRIQQVVRGDSAAYFCASSPQQGPNEKLFFGSGTQLSVL.

The rearrangement links TRBV3-1 (or the pseudogene TRBV3-2) to TRBJ2-3; 12 nucleotides align to TRBD2. Per germline, CDR1 LGHDT and CDR2 YNNKEL (reference sequence). The CDR3 covers 15 residues. Germline trimming cut 4 bases from V and 3 bases from J; bases unmatched to any gene: 2. The CDR3 loop reads CASSLLAGGTDTQYF. The CDR3 DNA reads as TGTGCCAGCAGCCTACTAGCGGGGGGAACAGATACGCAGTATTTT.

This sequence joins TRBV18 and TRBJ2-1; TRBD2 agrees at 8 bases. This CDR3 is built from 15 residues. Germline values: CDR1 KGHSH, CDR2 LQKENI. With V trimmed by 1 base and J by 7 bases, 6 bases remained unmatched. The DNA for the CDR3 is TGTGCCAGCTCACCACAGGAACAGCGGGGGAATGAGCAGTTCTTC. Translated: CASSPQEQRGNEQFF.

The V gene is TRBV7-2, the J gene TRBJ2-6, with no clear D. This CDR3 is 16 amino acids long. The germline V gene has CDR1 SGHTA and CDR2 FQGNSA. V was clipped by 2 bases and J by 0 bases, with 8 bases between them. Written as DNA, the CDR3 is TGTGCCAGCAGCTTATCTTGGGGCTCTGGGGCCAACGTCCTGACTTTC. Translated, it gives CASSLSWGSGANVLTF.